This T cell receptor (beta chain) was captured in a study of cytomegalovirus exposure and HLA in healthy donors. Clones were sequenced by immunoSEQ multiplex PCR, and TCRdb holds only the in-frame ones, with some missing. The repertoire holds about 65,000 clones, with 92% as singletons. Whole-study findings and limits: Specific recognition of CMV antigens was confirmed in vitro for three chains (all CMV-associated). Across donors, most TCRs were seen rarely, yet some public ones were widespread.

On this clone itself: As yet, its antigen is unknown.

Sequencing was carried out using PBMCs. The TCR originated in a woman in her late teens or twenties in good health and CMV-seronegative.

The CDR3, as DNA: TGTGCCAGCAGCTTCATGGGGAGGACTAGCGGGGAGATCACAGATACGCAGTATTTT. Translated, it gives CASSFMGRTSGEITDTQYF. The rearrangement uses TRBV11-2 and TRBJ2-3, with 12 bases matching TRBD2. The V gene end was trimmed by 3 bases and the J gene end by 2 bases; junction bases not matched to a gene: 12. The CDR3 consists of 19 residues. Germline V CDR1 and CDR2: SGHAT, FQNNGV.